This TCR beta chain was sequenced during a study of OX40 agonist ivuxolimab in advanced cancers. Study as a whole: As their treatment, patients were administered ivuxolimab, an agonistic anti-OX40 (CD134) antibody.

For this clone: Its target is not known.

Study results and caveats: In the 0.1-3.0 mg/kg groups, partial responders showed among the lowest expansion.

Libraries were prepared by immunoSEQ multiplex PCR; TCRdb keeps only in-frame clonotypes and omits some of them. The sample shows around 35,000 clones, 81% of them seen only once. This CDR3 has 13 residues. Germline values: CDR1 SGHRS, CDR2 YFSETQ. V was cut by 0 bases and J by 10 bases, with 11 bases left in between. This chain connects TRBV5-1 to TRBJ2-1, with D hard to call. The sample consisted of CD4+ or CD8+ T cells sorted from blood, taken in a trial of the OX40 agonist ivuxolimab. The source is an adult with an advanced solid tumor such as melanoma, head and neck, liver or kidney cancer. The CDR3 sequence: CASSLDRFGEQFF. DNA for the CDR3: TGCGCCAGCAGCTTGGACCGATTCGGAGAGCAGTTCTTC.